Sequencing of this T cell receptor (beta chain) was carried out in a study of T cells in Graves' hyperthyroidism and ophthalmopathy (dated by TCRdb to between 2019 and 2020). Broadly, across the study: Peripheral blood samples were taken at the time of initial diagnosis, prior to any treatment. A discovery cohort of around 100 patients, about 40 with Graves' ophthalmopathy and 57 with stable Graves' hyperthyroidism, was used to find distinguishing TCR V-J signatures. Prospective prediction of ophthalmopathy was tested in an independent validation cohort consisting of about 19 hyperthyroidism patients and 15 or so patients who later progressed to ophthalmopathy. The 75 to 100 discovery patients were randomly split 7:3 into training and test sets. In addition, the study compared T-cell repertoires in thyroid tissue and in blood from over 5 Graves' hyperthyroidism patients. Once sampling was done, hyperthyroidism patients were given methimazole at a starting dose of 30 mg daily, whereas ophthalmopathy patients were given high-dose intravenous methylprednisolone. TCR Vbeta CDR3 sequencing of roughly 140 peripheral blood samples (over 40 ophthalmopathy, under 80 hyperthyroidism and around 17 progressor patients) is reported in the paper.

Summary of the overall study and its limitations: Most expanded thyroid clonotypes (frequency above 0.001) were also found in blood, which suggests that blood repertoires may mirror thyroid immune responses. A model built on a 13 V-J signature distinguished ophthalmopathy from stable hyperthyroidism, reaching about 88% sensitivity and about 81% specificity in cross-validation and 80%/75% in testing. In validation, the model predicted progression to ophthalmopathy with over 60% sensitivity and 72.22% specificity, a median of about 6 months before onset. Sample size was not statistically predetermined, and investigators were not blinded to group allocation.

In the germline V gene (reference sequence), CDR1 corresponds to DFQATT and CDR2 to SNEGSKA. Its CDR3 holds 16 amino acids, cysteine through phenylalanine. The entry retains the CDR3 DNA only, 48 bases that are in frame from base 1. Trimming at the junction amounts to 1 base on V and 3 bases on J, and the germline ends lie 16 bases apart. This clonotype was counted between two and nine times. Its cognate antigen has yet to be identified. There are no base qualities to consult, and no much larger clone falls within one base. A patient counted as having stable Graves' hyperthyroidism if no progression to ophthalmopathy occurred over 18 months of follow-up. Hyperthyroidism patients were aged 18 to 65 years and newly diagnosed, with disease duration of less than 2 months. Patients with uncontrolled infections, other autoimmune diseases, pregnancy or lactation were excluded. Diagnoses relied on clinical symptoms, serum thyroxine and TRAb, thyroid ultrasound and orbital computed tomography. PBMCs were isolated from 8 to 10 ml of fresh peripheral blood by Ficoll-Paque density gradient centrifugation. Trizol reagent was used to extract total RNA, and RNA quality was then checked on an Agilent 2100 Bioanalyzer.

The TCR beta CDR3 regions were amplified from RNA transcripts. For the first round of RT-PCR on the TCR CDR3, the HTBI primer set was used together with the Qiagen OneStep RT-PCR kit. Libraries were constructed in a second round of multiplex PCR, after which size selection and purification were carried out. Libraries were sequenced paired-end with 100 bp reads on an Illumina HiSeq2000. The authors' analysis ran thus. Raw data were processed with SOAPnuke, discarding reads with adapters, uncalled bases, mean Phred below 15, or no exact constant-primer or identifier match. COPE v1.2.5 was used to merge the high-quality paired reads, and each unique nucleotide sequence was defined as a clonotype. MiTCR v1.1 was used to align clonotypes to the IMGT TRBV, TRBD and TRBJ reference segments. Analysis was restricted to V-J combinations with a frequency above 0.0001, which covered 98% to 99.2% of repertoires. A TCS score was defined as the ratio between F50 (clonal expansion) and ExV (chaos), using BLOSUM62-based TCRdist between CDR3 peptides within each V-J. Welch's t-statistics and random forest reduced 500 to 550 V-J features to 13, which were used in a naive Bayes classifier (R e1071). TCRdb passed the public sequencing reads through fastp at Q25 and MiXCR, retaining productive beta sequences. Rows with one shared CDR3 protein collapse into an entry with the most common genes and DNA. TCRdb assigned the V and J calls; the authors' analysis was not used. The sample profile shows hundreds of thousands of distinct CDR3 sequences; 14% of them were found once. The ten largest clones add up to roughly 10% of the sample.

Sequenced input: blood. Recombination connected TRBV20-1 to TRBJ2-1; perhaps TRBD2 is the D gene, with 5 bases matching. The receptor was isolated from a young woman with Graves' hyperthyroidism. The DNA is TGCAGTGCTAGAGTAGCGTCCCTAGGCTTCTACAATGAGCAGTTCTTC. Its amino acids are CSARVASLGFYNEQFF.